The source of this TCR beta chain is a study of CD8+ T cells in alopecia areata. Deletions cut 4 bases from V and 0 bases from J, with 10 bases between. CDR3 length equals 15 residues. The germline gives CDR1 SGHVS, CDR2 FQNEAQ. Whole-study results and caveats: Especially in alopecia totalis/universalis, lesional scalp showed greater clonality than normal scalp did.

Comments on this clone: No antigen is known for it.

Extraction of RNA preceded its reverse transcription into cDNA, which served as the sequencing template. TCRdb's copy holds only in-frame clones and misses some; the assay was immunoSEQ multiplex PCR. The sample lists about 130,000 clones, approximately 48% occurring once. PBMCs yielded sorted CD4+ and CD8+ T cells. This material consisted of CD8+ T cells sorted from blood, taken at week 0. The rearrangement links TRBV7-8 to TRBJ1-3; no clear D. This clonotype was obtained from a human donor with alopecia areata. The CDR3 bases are TGTGCCAGCAGCTCGGAGACGGGCTCTGGAAACACCATATATTTT. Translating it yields CASSSETGSGNTIYF.